Listed below are T cell receptor beta chains from one sample, sequenced in a study of T-cell reconstitution after alpha-beta-depleted transplantation in children. In TCRdb, the PCR reads were re-called with MiXCR into one record per CDR3 protein. Of 450,000 to 600,000 distinct CDR3 sequences in the sample, 13% were seen once. Here the sequenced sample was PBMCs, mostly from graft donor cells, taken 360 days after TCRalphabeta/CD19-depleted stem cell transplant. The source is a male patient between 5 and 17 years old who had a stem cell transplant for acute myeloid leukemia, so the T cells may come from the graft donor. The CDR3 runs from the conserved cysteine through the conserved F or W. Fields, in order: J gene, clone size, D gene, V gene, CDR3 DNA, CDR3 protein. The D gene is left open where the match is weak. The size of a clone is reported for some rows only, either as once, few or many, or as a class for expanded clones.

>TRBJ2-7|.|.|TRBV6-2/TRBV6-3
TGTGCCAGCACTTGGTTCCGGGAAGAGAACGAGCAGTACTTC
CASTWFREENEQYF
>TRBJ2-2|few|.|TRBV4-3
TGCGCCAGCAGCCAAGATACGGGGCCCGGGGAGCTGTTTTTT
CASSQDTGPGELFF
>TRBJ2-3|few|TRBD2|TRBV7-2
TGTGCCAGCAGCCCAGCGGGGCCGCGGAAATTAGGAACGCAGTATTTT
CASSPAGPRKLGTQYF
>TRBJ2-3|many|TRBD2|TRBV5-1
TGCGCCAGCAGCTTGACTAGCGGGAGAGCAGATACGCAGTATTTT
CASSLTSGRADTQYF
>TRBJ1-2|many|.|TRBV7-9
TGTGCCAGCAGCTTTAAAGTTGATGGGGGCTACACCTTC
CASSFKVDGGYTF
>TRBJ1-1|once|.|TRBV6-4
TGTGCCAGCAGTGCGGGTTCCACTATGAACACTGAAGCTTTCTTT
CASSAGSTMNTEAFF
>TRBJ2-7|.|.|TRBV3-1
TGTGCCAGCAGCCAAGGACGGACAACCTACGAGCAGTACTTC
CASSQGRTTYEQYF
>TRBJ2-2|many|TRBD1|TRBV7-8
TGTGCCAGCAGGCACCCTAACGATTGGGGACAGGGTCACACCGGGGAGCTGTTTTTT
CASRHPNDWGQGHTGELFF
>TRBJ2-7|many|TRBD2|TRBV9
TGTGCCAGCAGCGTTGCGGGAGGAAGCGAGCAGTACTTC
CASSVAGGSEQYF
>TRBJ2-3|few|.|TRBV7-2
TGTGCCAGCAGCTCCGAGAGAGGGTCCACAGATACGCAGTATTTT
CASSSERGSTDTQYF
>TRBJ2-7|.|TRBD2|TRBV24-1
TGTGCCACCAGTGAGTACCCGGCCGGCGGGGGTGTCTACGAGCAGTACTTC
CATSEYPAGGGVYEQYF
>TRBJ2-1|once|TRBD2|TRBV7-9
TGTGCCAGCCTTCCGGGAGGGCCTTACAATGAGCAGTTCTTC
CASLPGGPYNEQFF
>TRBJ1-1|few|.|TRBV13
TGTGCCAGCAGTTACGGGCCTTCGAACACTGAAGCTTTCTTT
CASSYGPSNTEAFF
>TRBJ2-1|few|TRBD2|TRBV12-3/TRBV12-4
TGTGCCAGCAGTCTGTCGGGAGGGCCTATCAATGAGCAGTTCTTC
CASSLSGGPINEQFF
>TRBJ2-2|few|.|TRBV11-2
TGTGCCAGCACCCCTCGGTCCGGGGAGCTGTTTTTT
CASTPRSGELFF
>TRBJ2-1|many|TRBD2|TRBV11-1
TGTGCCAGCAGCCTAGATAGGACTAGCGGTGAGCAGTTCTTC
CASSLDRTSGEQFF
>TRBJ1-1|.|.|TRBV12-3/TRBV12-4
TGTGCCAGCAAACTCTTCCAGGGGCTGAACACTGAAGCTTTCTTT
CASKLFQGLNTEAFF
>TRBJ2-7|.|.|TRBV4-3
TGCGCCAGCAGCCAAGCGGCAGGGACCCCCTACGAGCAGTACTTC
CASSQAAGTPYEQYF
>TRBJ2-7|.|.|TRBV12-3/TRBV12-4
TGTGCCAGCAGTGACCGAAGGGGGGGGAGCTCCTACGAGCAGTACTTC
CASSDRRGGSSYEQYF
>TRBJ2-3|.|.|TRBV7-9
TGTGCCAGCAGCTTACCCCAGGTGGATACGCAGTATTTT
CASSLPQVDTQYF
>TRBJ1-2|.|TRBD1|TRBV12-3/TRBV12-4
TGTGCCAGCAGTTTAGGGGGGACAGGGCTCGGCTATGGCTACACCTTC
CASSLGGTGLGYGYTF
>TRBJ1-1|few|.|TRBV7-2
TGTGCCAGCAGCTTAGATAACGCTGGGAGGAAAGCTTTCTTT
CASSLDNAGRKAFF
>TRBJ2-2|many|TRBD2|TRBV20-1
TGCAGTGCTAGAGGGCTAGCGGCGAACACCGGGGAGCTGTTTTTT
CSARGLAANTGELFF
>TRBJ2-2|few|TRBD1|TRBV5-1
TGCGCCAGCAGCCGCGGAGTGGGACAGAGGGACGGGGAGCTGTTTTTT
CASSRGVGQRDGELFF
>TRBJ2-2|many|.|TRBV27
TGTGCCAGCAGTTTAACGACTAGGGGGACCGGGGAGCTGTTTTTT
CASSLTTRGTGELFF
>TRBJ2-1|.|.|TRBV28
TGTGCCAGCACGGGGGTCTCCTACAATGAGCAGTTCTTC
CASTGVSYNEQFF
>TRBJ2-7|.|.|TRBV28
TGTGCCAGCAGTGAAAGATGGGAGCAGTACTTC
CASSERWEQYF
>TRBJ2-3|.|.|TRBV6-5
TGTGCCAGCACCGGGCCCACAGATACGCAGTATTTT
CASTGPTDTQYF
>TRBJ2-7|.|.|TRBV28
TGTGCCAGCAGTTTCGTTACCGTTATATACGAGCAGTACTTC
CASSFVTVIYEQYF
>TRBJ2-1|.|.|TRBV7-3
TGTGCCAGCAGCTCATGGGACTCCGGACCTTTCTCCTACAATGAGCAGTTCTTC
CASSSWDSGPFSYNEQFF
>TRBJ2-1|.|TRBD2|TRBV7-3
TGTGCCAGCAGCTTATGGGCGGGAGCTGGGAGCTCCTACAATGAGCAGTTCTTC
CASSLWAGAGSSYNEQFF
>TRBJ2-1|few|TRBD2|TRBV5-1
TGCGCCAGCAGCTTGGTGACTAGCGGAGGCCACAATGAGCAGTTCTTC
CASSLVTSGGHNEQFF
>TRBJ2-2|many|.|TRBV5-1
TGCGCCAGCAGCTTGGGAACAGGGAACACCGGGGAGCTGTTTTTT
CASSLGTGNTGELFF
>TRBJ2-1|.|.|TRBV10-3
TGTGCCATCAGCAGGGAAGAAGGGCTCTACAATGAGCAGTTCTTC
CAISREEGLYNEQFF
>TRBJ2-1|.|.|TRBV5-1
TGCGCCAGCAGCTTTGCGGACAATGAGCAGTTCTTC
CASSFADNEQFF
>TRBJ1-5|few|.|TRBV6-2/TRBV6-3
TGTGCCAGCAGTGAGGGCTATGGGCAGCCCCAGCATTTT
CASSEGYGQPQHF
>TRBJ2-1|.|TRBD2|TRBV6-4
TGTGCCAGCAGAGCCGGGACTAGCGTACGGAATGAGCAGTTCTTC
CASRAGTSVRNEQFF
>TRBJ1-2|many|TRBD1|TRBV29-1
TGCAGCGTTGATACAGGGGACCTCTATGGCTACACCTTC
CSVDTGDLYGYTF
>TRBJ1-6|.|TRBD1|TRBV6-1
TGTGCCAGCAGTCAGTATGGGACAGGGAGTTCACCCCTCCACTTT
CASSQYGTGSSPLHF
>TRBJ2-3|.|TRBD2|TRBV7-3
TGTGCCAGCAGCTTGGGACTAGCGGCAAAGACGGATACGCAGTATTTT
CASSLGLAAKTDTQYF
>TRBJ2-7|many|.|TRBV29-1
TGCAGCGTTGCATTTTCTGGACTACACGCCGACGAGCAGTACTTC
CSVAFSGLHADEQYF
>TRBJ2-7|few|TRBD2|TRBV20-1
TGCAGTGCTCCTCCTGGACTAGCGGGAGGCAGGTCCTACGAGCAGTACTTC
CSAPPGLAGGRSYEQYF
>TRBJ2-3|many|TRBD2|TRBV2
TGTGCCAGCAGGTTGAGGCTTCCAGGGAGGGTCACAGATACGCAGTATTTT
CASRLRLPGRVTDTQYF
>TRBJ1-2|few|.|TRBV6-2/TRBV6-3
TGTGCCAGCAGTCCATGGGACAACTATGGCTACACCTTC
CASSPWDNYGYTF
>TRBJ2-7|few|.|TRBV7-9
TGTGCCAGCAGCCCGGACACAGTCAAGCAGTACTTC
CASSPDTVKQYF
>TRBJ2-2|.|TRBD1|TRBV28
TGTGCCAGCAGTCCTACACCGGGACAGGGCACCGGGGAGCTGTTTTTT
CASSPTPGQGTGELFF
>TRBJ2-4|.|.|TRBV5-1
TGCGCCAGCAGCTTTTCGGGCAGGGGAGACATTCAGTACTTC
CASSFSGRGDIQYF
>TRBJ2-6|.|.|TRBV6-5
TGTGCCAGCAGTTATGCAGACAAGGAACTCTGGGGGGCCAACGTCCTGACTTTC
CASSYADKELWGANVLTF